These 21 T cell receptor beta chains were sequenced from one sample in a study of T cell clones after liver transplantation. TCRdb's table, derived via immunoSEQ multiplex PCR, lists solely in-frame clones and lacks some. The table shows roughly 20,000 clones, with approximately 94% occurring only once. This sample comprised CD8+ T cells from blood, obtained less than 27 months after liver transplant. The receptor set was obtained from a human patient who received a liver transplant. Some T cells may have originated in the graft donor.

The J gene is TRBJ2-7, the V gene TRBV6-8; D ambiguous. The CDR3 runs to 13 residues. Germline V CDR1 and CDR2: MNHGY, SAAAGT. Between the trimmed V and J ends, which lost 5 bases and 3 bases, there was a span of 11 bases. The DNA of the CDR3 is TGTGCCAGCAGTGACGGGCCTTGCTACGAGCAGTACTTC. Protein: CASSDGPCYEQYF.

This clone was found once. The chain is built from TRBV15 and TRBJ2-7, with D unresolved. Germline V CDR1 and CDR2: LNHNV, YYDKDF (reference sequence). This CDR3 spans 15 amino acids. The ends were cut back, 0 bases at V and 3 bases at J, with 12 bases in the middle. CDR3 DNA: TGTGCCACCAGCAGAGATCTAGGGATCCTCTACGAGCAGTACTTC. The encoded protein is CATSRDLGILYEQYF.

The chain recombines TRBV12-5 with TRBJ1-1, with D perhaps TRBD1 (6 bases). V was shortened by 0 bases and J by 0 bases, with 11 bases between the two germline ends. This CDR3 spans 16 amino acids. Germline values: CDR1 LGHNT, CDR2 FRNRAP. The CDR3 sequence: CASGLVVGQMNTEAFF. DNA for the CDR3: TGTGCTAGTGGTTTGGTCGTCGGACAGATGAACACTGAAGCTTTCTTT.

The chain links TRBV4-1 to TRBJ1-2, with unresolved D. V gave up 1 base and J gave up 2 bases, with 11 bases separating them. This CDR3 spans 15 amino acids. CDR1 and CDR2 from the germline V gene are MGHRA and YSYEKL. In DNA form, the CDR3 reads TGCGCCAGCAGCCAAGTTCCCGACGGAAACTATGGCTACACCTTC. This encodes CASSQVPDGNYGYTF.

This clone was counted once. CDR3: CASQTGIIGYTF. Here the CDR3 DNA reads TGTGCCAGCCAAACAGGGATCATAGGCTACACCTTC. This chain links TRBV19 with TRBJ1-2; perhaps TRBD1 as D (6 bases). This CDR3 is 12 amino acids long. The ends were cut back, 9 bases at V and 8 bases at J, with 16 bases in the middle. Germline CDR1 and CDR2: LNHDA and SQIVND (reference sequence).

The chain joins TRBV15 to TRBJ1-1; D gene uncertain. Trimming cost V 0 bases and J 2 bases, with 7 bases left between them. CDR3 length: 14 residues. CDR1 and CDR2 from the germline V gene are LNHNV and YYDKDF (reference sequence). CDR3: CATSRDGRNTEAFF. For the CDR3, the DNA is TGTGCCACCAGCAGAGATGGCCGAAACACTGAAGCTTTCTTT.

The chain carries TRBV2 and TRBJ1-1; D unresolved. The V end was cut by 6 bases, the J end by 8 bases, with 7 bases between. Germline V CDR1 and CDR2: SNHLY, FYNNEI. This CDR3 contains 10 residues. Written as DNA, the CDR3 is TGTGCCAGCAGACAAAACGAAGCTTTCTTT. This gives the protein CASRQNEAFF.

This clone occurred once. In nucleotides, the CDR3 is TGTGCCAGCAGCTTATTTACCCCGGGACACTTGAACACCGGGGAGCTGTTTTTT. This codes for CASSLFTPGHLNTGELFF. The chain employs TRBV7-9 and TRBJ2-2; perhaps TRBD1 as D (6 bases). The CDR3 runs 18 residues. V was clipped by 2 bases and J by 1 base, with 17 bases between them. Germline CDR1 SEHNR, CDR2 FQNEAQ (reference sequence). The variable domain in full, completed from reference TRBV7-9 and TRBJ2-2, reads DTGVSQNPRHKITKRGQNVTFRCDPISEHNRLYWYRQTLGQGPEFLTYFQNEAQLEKSRLLSDRFSAERPKGSFSTLEIQRTEQGDSAMYLCASSLFTPGHLNTGELFFGEGSRLTVL.

The chain couples TRBV15 to TRBJ2-1; perhaps TRBD1 as D (7 bases). The CDR3 runs 16 residues. Germline CDR1 is LNHNV and CDR2 is YYDKDF (reference sequence). Trimming cost V 5 bases and J 1 base, with 15 bases left between them. CDR3 amino acids: CATSPPGGWSYNEQFF. DNA for the CDR3: TGTGCCACCAGCCCCCCAGGGGGGTGGTCCTACAATGAGCAGTTCTTC. Using reference TRBV15 and TRBJ2-1 for the parts outside the CDR3, the full variable domain is DAMVIQNPRYQVTQFGKPVTLSCSQTLNHNVMYWYQQKSSQAPKLLFHYYDKDFNNEADTPDNFQSRRPNTSFCFLDIRSPGLGDTAMYLCATSPPGGWSYNEQFFGPGTRLTVL.

This chain uses TRBV2 with TRBJ1-4; D is ambiguous. CDR1 and CDR2 (germline): SNHLY, FYNNEI. Trimming removed 7 bases from V and 2 bases from J, with 17 bases in between. The CDR3 runs to 16 residues. The CDR3 sequence: CASTMEGLGTNEKLFF. The CDR3 DNA is TGTGCCAGCACCATGGAAGGGCTGGGGACTAATGAAAAACTGTTTTTT.

This chain connects TRBV10-3 to TRBJ2-7, with 7 nucleotides matching TRBD1. This CDR3 is built from 16 residues. Germline CDR1 reads ENHRY; CDR2 reads SYGVKD. Trimming at V came to 6 bases and at J to 2 bases, leaving 13 bases not matched to a gene. CDR3 loop: CAISYTTGARTYEQYF. CDR3 sequence (DNA): TGTGCCATCAGCTATACAACAGGGGCTCGAACCTACGAGCAGTACTTC.

The chain carries TRBV9 and TRBJ1-1, with D perhaps TRBD1 (5 bases). The V gene's germline CDR1 is SGDLS and CDR2 YYNGEE. The CDR3 length is 15 residues. With 4 bases removed from V and 3 bases from J, the gap between germline ends came to 16 bases. CDR3 sequence reads: CASSPLFGGDTEAFF. CDR3 in DNA: TGTGCCAGCAGCCCCCTCTTCGGGGGTGACACTGAAGCTTTCTTT.

The chain recombines TRBV5-1 with TRBJ1-3; 7 nucleotides align to TRBD1. The CDR3 is made up of 16 amino acids. CDR1 is SGHRS, CDR2 YFSETQ, per germline. Trimming cost V 4 bases and J 2 bases; bases outside gene matches: 9. This CDR3 reads CASSHRQGLAGNTIYF. The CDR3 nucleotides are TGCGCCAGCAGCCATCGACAGGGTTTGGCTGGAAACACCATATATTTT.

V and J are TRBV19 and TRBJ2-7, with D perhaps matching TRBD1 (5 bases). Germline V gives CDR1 LNHDA, CDR2 SQIVND (reference sequence). V dropped 4 bases and J dropped 5 bases, with 15 bases sitting between them. CDR3 length: 14 amino acids. The CDR3 sequence is CASSRSGRFNEQYF. In DNA, the CDR3 is TGTGCCAGTAGTAGGTCAGGGCGTTTCAACGAGCAGTACTTC.

The chain recombines TRBV6-5 with TRBJ2-1; D is undetermined. V was cut by 6 bases and J by 3 bases, with 15 bases left in between. Germline V gene sequence: CDR1 MNHEY, CDR2 SVGAGI. This CDR3 comprises 15 residues. The CDR3 sequence: CASRVAPPNYNEQFF. The CDR3 DNA reads as TGTGCCAGCAGGGTAGCTCCCCCCAACTACAATGAGCAGTTCTTC.

V and J are TRBV2 and TRBJ1-1, with D maybe TRBD1 (5 bases). The CDR3 consists of 14 residues. The germline V and J ends were trimmed by 8 bases and 1 base, with 14 bases remaining between them. The germline gives CDR1 SNHLY, CDR2 FYNNEI. DNA of the CDR3: TGTGCCAGCTCTTATGGGGCGGAGAACACTGAAGCTTTCTTT. This sequence encodes CASSYGAENTEAFF.

V gene TRBV10-3 combines with J gene TRBJ2-7; 11 bases map to TRBD1. The CDR3 covers 14 residues. The germline V gene encodes CDR1 ENHRY and CDR2 SYGVKD. With V trimmed by 2 bases and J by 6 bases, 3 bases remained unmatched. The CDR3 here is CAISETDRGREQYF. CDR3 nucleotide sequence: TGTGCCATCAGTGAGACGGACAGGGGGCGCGAGCAGTACTTC.

DNA of the CDR3: TGCAGCGCCGACGACTATGGCTACACCTTC. It translates to CSADDYGYTF. The chain carries TRBV29-1 and TRBJ1-2; D call uncertain. Per germline, CDR1 SQVTM and CDR2 ANQGSEA. The CDR3 loop spans 10 amino acids. Trimming removed 7 bases from V and 3 bases from J, with 6 bases in between.

The V and J genes are TRBV19 and TRBJ2-1; D may be TRBD1 or TRBD2 (6 bases each). Germline loops: CDR1 LNHDA, CDR2 SQIVND (reference sequence). Trimming removed 1 base from V and 3 bases from J, with 16 bases in between. CDR3 size: 17 residues. In nucleotides, the CDR3 is TGTGCCAGTAGTATAGGAGGGGGTCTAGCGTTCTACAATGAGCAGTTCTTC. Its translation is CASSIGGGLAFYNEQFF.

In this sample, this clone turned up a few times. This sequence joins TRBV7-9 and TRBJ1-3; D unclear. Germline V gene sequence: CDR1 SEHNR, CDR2 FQNEAQ (reference sequence). The length of the CDR3 is 12 residues. V shed 10 bases and J shed 8 bases, with 15 bases lying between them. This CDR3 reads CAIPSGGYTIYF. Here the CDR3 DNA reads TGTGCCATCCCCTCCGGTGGCTACACCATATATTTT.

J is TRBJ2-7 and V is TRBV27; D is possibly TRBD1 (6 bases). The V end lost 0 bases, the J end lost 3 bases, and 15 bases lay between the germline ends. The length of the CDR3 is 16 residues. CDR1 and CDR2 from the germline V gene are MNHEY and SMNVEV (reference sequence). CDR3 DNA: TGTGCCAGCAGTTTATCGCTGGGGGCGGTAGTCTACGAGCAGTACTTC. Translating gives CASSLSLGAVVYEQYF.